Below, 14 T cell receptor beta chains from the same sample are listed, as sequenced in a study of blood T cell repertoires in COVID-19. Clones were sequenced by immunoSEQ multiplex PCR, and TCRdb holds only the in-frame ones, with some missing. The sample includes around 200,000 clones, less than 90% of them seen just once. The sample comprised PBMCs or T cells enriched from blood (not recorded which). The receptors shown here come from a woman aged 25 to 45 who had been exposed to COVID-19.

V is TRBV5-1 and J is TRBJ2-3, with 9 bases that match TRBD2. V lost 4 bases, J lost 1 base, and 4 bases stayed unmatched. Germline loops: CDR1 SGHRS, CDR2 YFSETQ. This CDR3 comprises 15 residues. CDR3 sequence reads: CASSLAGPRTDTQYF. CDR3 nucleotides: TGCGCCAGCAGCCTAGCGGGGCCGCGCACAGATACGCAGTATTTT.

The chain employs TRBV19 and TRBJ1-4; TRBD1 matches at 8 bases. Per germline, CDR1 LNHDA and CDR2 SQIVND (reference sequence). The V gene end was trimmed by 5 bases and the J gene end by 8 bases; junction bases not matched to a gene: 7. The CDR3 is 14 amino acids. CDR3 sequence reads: CASSPDRVEEKLFF. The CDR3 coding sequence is TGTGCCAGTAGTCCGGACAGGGTGGAGGAAAAACTGTTTTTT.

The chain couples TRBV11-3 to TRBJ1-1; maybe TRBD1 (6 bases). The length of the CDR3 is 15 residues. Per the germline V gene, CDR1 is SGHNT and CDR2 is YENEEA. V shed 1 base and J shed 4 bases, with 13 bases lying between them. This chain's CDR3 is CASSLAWGRSTEAFF. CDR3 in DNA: TGTGCCAGCAGCTTAGCTTGGGGGCGAAGCACTGAAGCTTTCTTT.

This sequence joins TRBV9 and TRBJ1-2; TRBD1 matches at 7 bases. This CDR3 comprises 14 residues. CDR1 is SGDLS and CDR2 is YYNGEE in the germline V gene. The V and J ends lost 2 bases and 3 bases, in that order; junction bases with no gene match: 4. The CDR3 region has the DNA TGTGCCAGCAGCGTTAACCAGGGGGACTATGGCTACACCTTC. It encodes CASSVNQGDYGYTF.

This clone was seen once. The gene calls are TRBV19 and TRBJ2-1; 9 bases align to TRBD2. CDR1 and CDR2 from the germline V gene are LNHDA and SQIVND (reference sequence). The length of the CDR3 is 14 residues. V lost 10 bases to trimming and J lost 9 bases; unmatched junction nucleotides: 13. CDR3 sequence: CATNQGGGAGEQFF. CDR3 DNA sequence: TGTGCCACCAACCAGGGCGGGGGGGCAGGTGAGCAGTTCTTC.

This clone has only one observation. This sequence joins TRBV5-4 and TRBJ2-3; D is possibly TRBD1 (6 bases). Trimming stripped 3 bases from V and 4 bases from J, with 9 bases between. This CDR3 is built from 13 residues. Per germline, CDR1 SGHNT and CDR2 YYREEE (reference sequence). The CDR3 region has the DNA TGTGCCAGCAGCTCGGACAGACCAGATACGCAGTATTTT. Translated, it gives CASSSDRPDTQYF.

CDR3 residues: CASSFPYPDSYEQYF. The CDR3 nucleotides are TGCGCCAGCAGCTTCCCATACCCGGACAGCTACGAGCAGTACTTC. The chain employs TRBV5-1 and TRBJ2-7, with a weak D call TRBD1 (6 bases). Germline CDR1 SGHRS, CDR2 YFSETQ. This CDR3 is 15 amino acids long. Trimming removed 2 bases at V and 3 bases at J, with 15 bases between.

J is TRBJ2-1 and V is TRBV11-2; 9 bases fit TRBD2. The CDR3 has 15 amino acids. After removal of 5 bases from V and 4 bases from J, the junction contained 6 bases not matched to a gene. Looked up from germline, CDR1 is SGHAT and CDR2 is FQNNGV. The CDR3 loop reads CASSPTAGGYNEQFF. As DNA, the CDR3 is TGTGCCAGCAGCCCAACGGCGGGGGGGTACAATGAGCAGTTCTTC. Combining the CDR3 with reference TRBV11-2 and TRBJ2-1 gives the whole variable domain EAGVAQSPRYKIIEKRQSVAFWCNPISGHATLYWYQQILGQGPKLLIQFQNNGVVDDSQLPKDRFSAERLKGVDSTLKIQPAKLEDSAVYLCASSPTAGGYNEQFFGPGTRLTVL.

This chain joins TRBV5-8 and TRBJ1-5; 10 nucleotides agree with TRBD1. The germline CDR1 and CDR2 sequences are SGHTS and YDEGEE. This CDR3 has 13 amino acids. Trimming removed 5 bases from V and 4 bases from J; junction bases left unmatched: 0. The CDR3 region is CASRDRGNQPQHF. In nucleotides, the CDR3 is TGTGCCAGCAGGGACAGGGGGAATCAGCCCCAGCATTTT.

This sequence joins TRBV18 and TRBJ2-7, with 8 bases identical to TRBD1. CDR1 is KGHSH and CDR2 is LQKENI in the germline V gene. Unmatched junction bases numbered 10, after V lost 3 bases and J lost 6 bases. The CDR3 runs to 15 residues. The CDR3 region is CASSPVAGGYVEQYF. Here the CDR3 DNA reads TGTGCCAGCTCACCGGTAGCAGGGGGCTATGTCGAGCAGTACTTC.

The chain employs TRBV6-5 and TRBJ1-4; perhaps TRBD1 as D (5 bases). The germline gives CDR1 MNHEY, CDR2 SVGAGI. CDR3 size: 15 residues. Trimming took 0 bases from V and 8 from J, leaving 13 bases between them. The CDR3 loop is CASSYSGRGEEKLFF. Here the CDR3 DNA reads TGTGCCAGCAGTTACTCGGGGAGGGGCGAGGAAAAACTGTTTTTT.

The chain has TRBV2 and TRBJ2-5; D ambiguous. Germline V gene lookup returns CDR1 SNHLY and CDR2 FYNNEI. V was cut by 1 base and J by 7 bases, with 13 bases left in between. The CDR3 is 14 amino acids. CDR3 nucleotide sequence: TGTGCCAGCAGTGAAGATGTGGCGGTGGGGACCCAGTACTTC. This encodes CASSEDVAVGTQYF.

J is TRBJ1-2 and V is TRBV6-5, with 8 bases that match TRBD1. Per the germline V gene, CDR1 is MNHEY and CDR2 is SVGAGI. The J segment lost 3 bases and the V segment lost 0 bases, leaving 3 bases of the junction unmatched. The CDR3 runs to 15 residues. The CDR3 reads CASSYSGQGDYGYTF. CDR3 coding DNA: TGTGCCAGCAGTTACTCTGGACAGGGTGACTATGGCTACACCTTC.

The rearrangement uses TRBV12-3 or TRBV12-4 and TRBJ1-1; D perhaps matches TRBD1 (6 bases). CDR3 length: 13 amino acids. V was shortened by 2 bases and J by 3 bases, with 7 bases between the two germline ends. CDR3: CASSLQGHTEAFF. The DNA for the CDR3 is TGTGCCAGCAGTTTACAGGGGCACACTGAAGCTTTCTTT.